The 28 T cell receptor beta chains below come from one sample, sequenced in a study of cytomegalovirus exposure and HLA in healthy donors. It was with 60 Vbeta and 13 Jbeta primers that the PCR ran. Using immunoSEQ multiplex PCR, the repertoire was profiled, and TCRdb retains in-frame clones only, with some absent. The table lists about 230,000 clones, around 89% of them singletons. Material: PBMCs. The receptor set was obtained from a woman between 18 and 30 years old in good health and CMV-seronegative.

The rearrangement links TRBV19 to TRBJ1-6; TRBD1 matches 7 bases. The trim removed 3 bases at V and 7 bases at J, leaving 6 bases unmatched. The CDR3 covers 15 residues. Germline values: CDR1 LNHDA, CDR2 SQIVND (reference sequence). CDR3 DNA sequence: TGTGCCAGTAGTATCAGAGGACAGGCCAATTCACCCCTCCACTTT. It specifies CASSIRGQANSPLHF.

The rearrangement uses TRBV19 and TRBJ2-7; 9 bases align to TRBD1. V shed 4 bases and J 6 bases; nucleotides not matched to a gene: 13. CDR3 length: 16 amino acids. CDR1 and CDR2 from the germline V gene are LNHDA and SQIVND (reference sequence). The CDR3 nucleotides are TGTGCCAGTAGTAAGGTCGGCCGGGACAGGGATTCCGAGCAGTACTTC. It encodes CASSKVGRDRDSEQYF.

The rearrangement joins TRBV4-2 to TRBJ1-1; D perhaps matches TRBD1 (5 bases). The germline V and J ends were trimmed by 4 bases and 1 base, with 16 bases remaining between them. The CDR3 is made up of 16 amino acids. CDR1 is LGHNA and CDR2 is YNFKEQ in the germline V gene. The CDR3 sequence: CASSPYPSGTNTEAFF. Written as DNA, the CDR3 is TGTGCCAGCAGCCCCTACCCCAGCGGGACGAACACTGAAGCTTTCTTT.

The chain combines TRBV27 with TRBJ1-5, with D perhaps matching TRBD1 (5 bases). V was cut by 5 bases and J by 5 bases, with 7 bases left in between. Germline V gene sequence: CDR1 MNHEY, CDR2 SMNVEV (reference sequence). The length of the CDR3 is 12 residues. The CDR3, as DNA: TGTGCCAGCAGTCGGGGGGATCAGCCCCAGCATTTT. Translation gives CASSRGDQPQHF.

Here the CDR3 reads CASKDWEGGEKLFF. CDR3 coding DNA: TGTGCCAGTAAGGACTGGGAAGGGGGTGAAAAACTGTTTTTT. The rearrangement uses TRBV19 and TRBJ1-4; TRBD1 is a possible D gene (6 bases). V was shortened by 7 bases and J by 7 bases, with 16 bases between the two germline ends. The CDR3 totals 14 residues. Germline CDR1 LNHDA, CDR2 SQIVND (reference sequence).

This chain joins TRBV27 and TRBJ2-7; 9 nucleotides align to TRBD1. The germline gives CDR1 MNHEY, CDR2 SMNVEV (reference sequence). The CDR3 is 15 amino acids. Unmatched junction bases numbered 6, after V lost 5 bases and J lost 1 base. CDR3 protein: CASSGRDRVSYEQYF. DNA of the CDR3: TGTGCCAGCAGTGGCCGGGACAGGGTTTCCTACGAGCAGTACTTC.

The chain couples TRBV4-3 to TRBJ1-1; D perhaps matches TRBD1 (5 bases). The V gene's germline CDR1 is LGHNA and CDR2 YSLEER. The CDR3 runs to 12 residues. V shed 3 bases and J shed 5 bases, with 7 bases lying between them. The CDR3 region has the DNA TGCGCCAGCAGCCACGGGGGGACTGAAGCTTTCTTT. This encodes CASSHGGTEAFF.

The V call is TRBV7-9, the J call TRBJ1-1; weak D call: TRBD1 (6 bases). The CDR3 loop spans 13 amino acids. V lost 7 bases and J lost 3, with 12 bases in between. Germline-derived CDR1 and CDR2 are SEHNR and FQNEAQ (reference sequence). The CDR3 spells CASNDYRDTEAFF. In nucleotides, the CDR3 is TGTGCCAGCAACGACTACAGGGACACTGAAGCTTTCTTT.

The chain couples TRBV11-3 to TRBJ1-5, with a tentative D call TRBD1 (5 bases). The ends were cut back, 0 bases at V and 6 bases at J, with 6 bases in the middle. Germline CDR1 and CDR2: SGHNT and YENEEA. The CDR3 has 13 residues. The CDR3 DNA reads as TGTGCCAGCAGCTTAGAGGGGGGTCAGCCCCAGCATTTT. Protein product: CASSLEGGQPQHF.

This sequence joins TRBV7-9 and TRBJ2-1; 8 bases map to TRBD2. The V gene's germline CDR1 is SEHNR and CDR2 FQNEAQ (reference sequence). This CDR3 contains 16 residues. Trimming removed 6 bases from V and 4 bases from J; junction bases left unmatched: 11. The CDR3 nucleotides read TGTGCCAGCAGAGAGTTCGGGGGGGCCGAATACAATGAGCAGTTCTTC. Translating it yields CASREFGGAEYNEQFF.

This clone was seen only once. This chain joins TRBV5-1 and TRBJ2-3, with TRBD2 matching 7 bases. Germline assignment: CDR1 SGHRS and CDR2 YFSETQ. After removal of 0 bases from V and 1 base from J, the junction contained 2 bases not matched to a gene. The CDR3 is made up of 15 amino acids. The CDR3 loop reads CASSLAREGTDTQYF. CDR3 in DNA: TGCGCCAGCAGCTTGGCCCGGGAGGGCACAGATACGCAGTATTTT.

V and J are TRBV6-6 and TRBJ1-2; D remains unclear. Germline lookup yields CDR1 MNHNY and CDR2 SVGAGI (reference sequence). The CDR3 runs 14 residues. Trimming pared 4 bases from V and 3 bases from J, leaving 12 bases between. CDR3: CASSFLRRDYGYTF. CDR3 DNA: TGTGCCAGCAGTTTCCTCCGGCGGGACTATGGCTACACCTTC.

The rearrangement uses TRBV10-3 and TRBJ2-1; TRBD2 agrees at 14 bases. CDR1 ENHRY and CDR2 SYGVKD come from the germline V gene. Trimming took 11 bases from V and 2 from J; bases not matched to a gene: 11. The CDR3 has 17 amino acids. The CDR3 region has the DNA TGTGCCGCTTTGCCCGGGACTAGCGGGGGTGCCTACAATGAGCAGTTCTTC. Protein product: CAALPGTSGGAYNEQFF.

This sequence joins TRBV7-9 and TRBJ2-1; no definite D call. V was cut by 4 bases and J by 10 bases, with 8 bases left in between. The CDR3 covers 11 residues. Germline assignment: CDR1 SEHNR and CDR2 FQNEAQ (reference sequence). The CDR3 is CASSSTEEQFF. The CDR3 region has the DNA TGTGCCAGCAGCTCCACGGAGGAGCAGTTCTTC.

The chain uses TRBV7-2 and TRBJ1-2; D remains ambiguous. CDR3 length: 13 amino acids. V lost 5 bases to trimming and J lost 2 bases, with 9 bases between them. Germline CDR1 and CDR2: SGHTA and FQGNSA. CDR3: CASSQGVNYGYTF. Written as DNA, the CDR3 is TGTGCCAGCAGCCAAGGAGTGAACTATGGCTACACCTTC.

The CDR3 bases are TGTGCCAGCAGTGAAGCGCGGCTACTCCTACGGGCCCAGTACTTC. It codes for CASSEARLLLRAQYF. The chain uses TRBV6-1 and TRBJ2-5, with unresolved D. Trimming took 0 bases from V and 9 from J, leaving 17 bases between them. The CDR3 covers 15 residues. Germline CDR1 MNHNS, CDR2 SASEGT.

The chain couples TRBV13 to TRBJ2-1, with TRBD1 as a possible D gene (6 bases). Germline CDR1 reads PRHDT; CDR2 reads FYEKMQ (reference sequence). The CDR3 totals 13 residues. Deletions cut 0 bases from V and 10 bases from J, with 10 bases between. The chain's CDR3 is CASSLGGAAEQFF. The DNA of the CDR3 is TGTGCCAGCAGCTTAGGGGGGGCAGCCGAGCAGTTCTTC.

This chain links TRBV20-1 with TRBJ1-2; TRBD1 might be the D (6 bases). CDR3 length: 11 residues. From germline, CDR1 is DFQATT and CDR2 SNEGSKA (reference sequence). This chain's CDR3 is CRVEGEGGYTF. The CDR3 region has the DNA TGCAGGGTAGAGGGGGAGGGTGGCTACACCTTC.

The CDR3 loop reads CASSFDRGYGYTF. CDR3 coding DNA: TGTGCCAGCAGTTTTGACAGGGGCTATGGCTACACCTTC. The chain combines TRBV6-5 with TRBJ1-2; TRBD1 aligns across 8 bases. This CDR3 is built from 13 residues. V was clipped by 4 bases and J by 4 bases; unmatched bases: 2. CDR1 is MNHEY and CDR2 is SVGAGI in the germline V gene.

The rearrangement joins TRBV5-1 to TRBJ2-7, with 11 bases fitting TRBD1. The ends lost 7 bases at V and 5 bases at J; junction bases unmatched: 11. The CDR3 extends over 15 amino acids. CDR1 is SGHRS and CDR2 is YFSETQ in the germline V gene. The CDR3 DNA reads TGCGCCAGCGCCACGTCCGGGACAGGGGGTGACGAGCAGTACTTC. Protein sequence: CASATSGTGGDEQYF.

The V and J genes are TRBV4-1 and TRBJ2-2, with D perhaps TRBD1 (6 bases). The ends were cut back, 6 bases at V and 5 bases at J, with 13 bases in the middle. CDR3 length: 14 amino acids. Germline V gene data show CDR1 as MGHRA and CDR2 as YSYEKL. CDR3 sequence reads: CASRPGEWTGELFF. In DNA, the CDR3 is TGCGCCAGCAGACCAGGGGAGTGGACCGGGGAGCTGTTTTTT.

This clone has only one observation. The rearrangement links TRBV18 to TRBJ2-1; D might be TRBD2 (5 bases). Germline CDR1 KGHSH, CDR2 LQKENI. This CDR3 is built from 16 residues. The V and J ends lost 3 bases and 0 bases respectively, with 12 bases between them. CDR3 region: CASSPGSRGSYNEQFF. For the CDR3, the DNA is TGTGCCAGCTCACCGGGGAGTCGGGGCTCCTACAATGAGCAGTTCTTC.

As regards this clone: Other nucleotide sequences in the sample specify the same CDR3. The chain has TRBV13 and TRBJ2-7; D gene unclear. CDR1 is PRHDT, CDR2 FYEKMQ, per germline (reference sequence). Trimming cost V 2 bases and J 4 bases, with 6 bases left between them. CDR3 length equals 12 residues. CDR3 residues: CASSLYSYEQYF. The CDR3 coding sequence is TGTGCCAGCAGCTTATATTCGTACGAGCAGTACTTC.

CDR3 protein: CASSLQRAGGLGYTF. CDR3 nucleotide sequence: TGTGCCAGCAGCTTACAAAGGGCAGGGGGTTTAGGCTACACCTTC. The genes are TRBV7-9 and TRBJ1-2; TRBD1 agrees at 7 bases. This CDR3 spans 15 amino acids. CDR1 and CDR2 (germline): SEHNR, FQNEAQ (reference sequence). The junction had 11 bases not matched to a gene; V was cut back by 2 bases and J by 8 bases.

This rearrangement joins TRBV7-2 to TRBJ1-1; a weak D match, TRBD1 (5 bases). The CDR3 contains 13 residues. The ends were cut back, 2 bases at V and 6 bases at J, with 10 bases in the middle. Per germline, CDR1 SGHTA and CDR2 FQGNSA. The CDR3 coding sequence is TGTGCCAGCAGCTTATCAGGGAAGGCTGAAGCTTTCTTT. This encodes CASSLSGKAEAFF.

The chain combines TRBV27 with TRBJ2-7, with D perhaps matching TRBD2 (7 bases). This CDR3 is built from 16 residues. V dropped 5 bases and J dropped 3 bases, with 20 bases sitting between them. In germline, CDR1 is MNHEY, CDR2 SMNVEV (reference sequence). The CDR3 region has the DNA TGTGCCAGCAGTCTTTCGGGGGCGGGAGTAATCTACGAGCAGTACTTC. It encodes CASSLSGAGVIYEQYF.

The rearrangement uses TRBV7-9 and TRBJ2-5, with D maybe TRBD1 (6 bases). Looked up from germline, CDR1 is SEHNR and CDR2 is FQNEAQ (reference sequence). The CDR3 is 14 amino acids. V was trimmed by 7 bases and J by 1 base, leaving 13 bases between them. This CDR3 is CASTLTGIQETQYF. In DNA, the CDR3 is TGTGCCAGCACCCTTACAGGGATCCAAGAGACCCAGTACTTC.

This chain uses TRBV29-1 with TRBJ2-1; 11 nucleotides agree with TRBD2. CDR3 length: 19 residues. CDR1 SQVTM and CDR2 ANQGSEA come from the germline V gene. Germline trimming cut 5 bases from V and 4 bases from J; bases unmatched to any gene: 19. DNA of the CDR3: TGCAGCGTTCGCGGGACAGCTCTAGCGGGAGGTGGGGATTACAATGAGCAGTTCTTC. It encodes CSVRGTALAGGGDYNEQFF.